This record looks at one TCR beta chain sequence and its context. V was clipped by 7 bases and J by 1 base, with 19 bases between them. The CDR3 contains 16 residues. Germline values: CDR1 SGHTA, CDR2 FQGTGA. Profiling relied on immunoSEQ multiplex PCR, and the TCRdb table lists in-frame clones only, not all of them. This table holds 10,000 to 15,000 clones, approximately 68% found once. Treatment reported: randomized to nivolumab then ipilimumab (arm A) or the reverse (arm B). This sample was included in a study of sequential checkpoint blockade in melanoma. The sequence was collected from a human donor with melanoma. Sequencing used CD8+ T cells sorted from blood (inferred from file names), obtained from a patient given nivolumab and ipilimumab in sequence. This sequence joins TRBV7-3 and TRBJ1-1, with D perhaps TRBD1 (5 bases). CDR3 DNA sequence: TGTGCCAGCACCCCACCCTTTGGACATTCGAACACTGAAGCTTTCTTT. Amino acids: CASTPPFGHSNTEAFF.